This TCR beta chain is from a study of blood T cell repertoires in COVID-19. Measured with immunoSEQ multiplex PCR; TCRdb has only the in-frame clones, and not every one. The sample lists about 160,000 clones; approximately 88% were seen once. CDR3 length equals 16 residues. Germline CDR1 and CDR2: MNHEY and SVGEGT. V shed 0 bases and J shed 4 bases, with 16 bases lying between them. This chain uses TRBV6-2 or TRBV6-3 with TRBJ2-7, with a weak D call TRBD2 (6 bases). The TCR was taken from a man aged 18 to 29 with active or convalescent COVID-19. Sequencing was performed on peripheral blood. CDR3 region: CASSYSGVAAGYEQYF. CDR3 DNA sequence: TGTGCCAGCAGTTACTCGGGAGTAGCGGCGGGGTACGAGCAGTACTTC.